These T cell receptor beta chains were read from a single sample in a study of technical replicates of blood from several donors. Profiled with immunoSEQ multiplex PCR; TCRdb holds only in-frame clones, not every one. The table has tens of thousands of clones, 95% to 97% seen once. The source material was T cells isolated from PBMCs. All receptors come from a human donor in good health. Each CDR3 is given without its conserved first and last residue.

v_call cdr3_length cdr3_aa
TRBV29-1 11 SVRDISYNEQF
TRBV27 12 ASSLGTVGTEAF
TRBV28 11 ASSELAGYEQY
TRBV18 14 ASSPPGQGASRGYT
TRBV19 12 AAEKTGFGQPQH
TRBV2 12 ASSEETVYQPQH
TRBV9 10 ASSADRGEAF
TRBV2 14 ASPSGLAGVSDEQY
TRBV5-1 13 ASSYDTPAYNEQF
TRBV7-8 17 ASSLGPSVRRQEQETQY
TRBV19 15 ASSPDSGSVSYNEQF
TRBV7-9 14 ASSPLREQSTDTQY
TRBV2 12 ASSGTGGVYEQY
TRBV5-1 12 ASRKGERSEKLF
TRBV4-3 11 ASSQGYSNEQF
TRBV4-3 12 ASSQEEGSYEQY
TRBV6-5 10 ASRTSSYGYT
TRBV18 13 ASSPQGTLGAEAF
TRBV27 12 ASSLLQEGGEQY
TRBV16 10 ASSLGVEKLF
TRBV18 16 ASSPGRNSPAMNTEAF
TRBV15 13 ATSRIRRGNQPQH
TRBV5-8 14 ASSPFRGGRNEKLF
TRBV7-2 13 ASSLTRRIWETQY
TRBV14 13 ASSPYSVGLYEQY
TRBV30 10 AWGQLNEKLF
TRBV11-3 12 ASSAQGARYGYT
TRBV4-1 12 ASSEDRGSYEQY
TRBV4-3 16 ASSQDSGGAATNEKLF
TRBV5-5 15 ASSLETLSGLLREQY
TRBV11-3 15 ASSLDVAGGPGDTQY
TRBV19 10 AIRDRNTEAF
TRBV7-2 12 ASSPGSGIYEQY
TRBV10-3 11 AISTDRAVGYT
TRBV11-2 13 ASSLGLGTGGEQY
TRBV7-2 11 ASSLGQIYGYT
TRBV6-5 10 ASSYSGNGYT
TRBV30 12 AWSRRGRDQPQH
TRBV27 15 ASSLSGTGTTNEKLF
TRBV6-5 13 ASSSGTGSRGELF
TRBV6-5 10 ASSESGTKQF
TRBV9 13 ASSVVGGYGNTIY
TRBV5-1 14 ASSLGGAVLTDTQY
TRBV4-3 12 ASSRGQGLTEAF
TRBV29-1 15 SVEWRDPTSHSYEQY
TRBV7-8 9 ASSLSTEAF
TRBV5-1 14 ASSLRWTSGNNEQF
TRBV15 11 ATSRDPGDTQY
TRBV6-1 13 ASSTTGAPGYGYT
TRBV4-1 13 ASSQVAVTNEKLF
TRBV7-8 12 ASSLGGTGTEAF
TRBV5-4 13 ASSWGQGPAGKLF
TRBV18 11 ASSPGQGGEQF
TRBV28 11 ASSFGHTKKQF
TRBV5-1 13 ASSFSQTGNYGYT
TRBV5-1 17 ASSLVSWGVRSSGNTIY
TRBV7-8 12 ASSLDSLNYGYT